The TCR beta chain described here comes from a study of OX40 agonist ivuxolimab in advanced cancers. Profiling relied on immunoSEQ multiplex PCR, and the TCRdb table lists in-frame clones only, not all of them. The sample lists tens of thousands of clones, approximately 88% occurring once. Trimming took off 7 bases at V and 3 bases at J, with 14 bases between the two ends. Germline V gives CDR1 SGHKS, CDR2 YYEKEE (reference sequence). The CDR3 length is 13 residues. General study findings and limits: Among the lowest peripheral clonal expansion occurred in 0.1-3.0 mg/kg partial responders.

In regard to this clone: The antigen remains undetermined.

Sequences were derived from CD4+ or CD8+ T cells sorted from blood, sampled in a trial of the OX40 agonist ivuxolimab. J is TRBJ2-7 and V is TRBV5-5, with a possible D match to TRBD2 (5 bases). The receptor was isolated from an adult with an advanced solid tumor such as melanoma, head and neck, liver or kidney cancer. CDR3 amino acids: CASAVRALYEQYF. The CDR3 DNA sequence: TGTGCCAGCGCGGTGAGGGCGCTCTACGAGCAGTACTTC.